This T cell receptor (beta chain) was identified in a study of blood T cell repertoires in COVID-19. Study details: Spain, Italy and the United States supplied samples that represented acute and convalescent COVID-19. PBMCs, B-cell-depleted T cells, or T cells were the source of the cDNA or gDNA that made up the material.

The V segment lost 10 bases and the J segment 5 bases; nucleotides outside the gene matches: 19. The CDR3 is 16 amino acids. Germline V gene data show CDR1 as SGHRS and CDR2 as YFSETQ. Source study methods: Using reference gene primer amplification, nucleated cell counts were estimated. Here immunoSEQ multiplex PCR was the method, and the copy in TCRdb shows in-frame clones only, minus some. V and J calls and clone size are those listed in that table; D and trimming were worked out from the DNA. The sample holds tens of thousands of clones; roughly 86% are singletons and the top ten take roughly 20%.

The sample taken for sequencing was peripheral blood. V is TRBV5-1 and J is TRBJ2-5; 8 nucleotides match TRBD2. This TCR was sampled from a woman at least 80 years old in a cohort sampled during active or convalescent COVID-19. This CDR3 reads CASTGTPTRLAETQYF. The CDR3 coding sequence is TGCGCCTCCACCGGGACACCTACTAGACTAGCGGAGACCCAGTACTTC.